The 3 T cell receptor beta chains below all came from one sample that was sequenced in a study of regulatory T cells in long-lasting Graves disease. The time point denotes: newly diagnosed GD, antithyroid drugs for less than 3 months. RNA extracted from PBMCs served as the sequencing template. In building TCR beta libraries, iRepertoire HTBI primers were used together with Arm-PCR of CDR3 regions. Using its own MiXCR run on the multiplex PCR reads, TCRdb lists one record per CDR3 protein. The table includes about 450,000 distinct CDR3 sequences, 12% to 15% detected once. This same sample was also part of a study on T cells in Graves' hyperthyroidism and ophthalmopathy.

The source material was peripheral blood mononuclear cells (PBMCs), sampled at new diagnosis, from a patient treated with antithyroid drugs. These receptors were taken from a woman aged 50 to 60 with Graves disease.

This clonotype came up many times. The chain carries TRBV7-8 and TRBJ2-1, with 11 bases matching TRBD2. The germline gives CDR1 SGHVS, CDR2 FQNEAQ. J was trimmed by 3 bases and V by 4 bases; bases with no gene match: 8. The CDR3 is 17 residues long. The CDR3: CASSSIEGTSGYNEQFF. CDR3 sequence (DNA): TGTGCCAGCAGCTCAATAGAGGGGACTAGCGGCTACAATGAGCAGTTCTTC.

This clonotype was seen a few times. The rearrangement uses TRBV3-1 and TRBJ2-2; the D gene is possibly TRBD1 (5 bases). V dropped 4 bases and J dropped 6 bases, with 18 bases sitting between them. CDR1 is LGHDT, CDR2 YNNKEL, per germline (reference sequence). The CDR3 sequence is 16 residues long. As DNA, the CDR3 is TGTGCCAGCAGCCTCCAGGGTATGGAACTACCCGGGGAGCTGTTTTTT. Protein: CASSLQGMELPGELFF.

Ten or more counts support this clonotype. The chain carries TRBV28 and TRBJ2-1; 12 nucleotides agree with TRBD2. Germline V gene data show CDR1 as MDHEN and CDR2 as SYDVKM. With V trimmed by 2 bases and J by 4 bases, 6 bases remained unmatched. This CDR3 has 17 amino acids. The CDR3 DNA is TGTGCCAGCAGTTTACCCGGACTAGCGGGAAGATACAATGAGCAGTTCTTC. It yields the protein CASSLPGLAGRYNEQFF. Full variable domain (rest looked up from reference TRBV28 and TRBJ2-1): DVKVTQSSRYLVKRTGEKVFLECVQDMDHENMFWYRQDPGLGLRLIYFSYDVKMKEKGDIPEGYSVSREKKERFSLILESASTNQTSMYLCASSLPGLAGRYNEQFFGPGTRLTVL.